This T cell receptor (beta chain) was captured in a study of shared clonotypes between healthy human individuals. In germline, CDR1 is WSHSY, CDR2 SAAADI. V was clipped by 2 bases and J by 3 bases, with 14 bases between them. CDR3 length equals 15 residues. Naive CD8 cells were CD45RO-negative, positively selected for CCR7, excluding terminally differentiated effector memory CD45RA+ cells. The assay was immunoSEQ multiplex PCR, and TCRdb's table has in-frame clones only and misses some. The table records fewer than 800,000 clones, approximately 90% of them present only once. Sequencing was done on a sample of naive CD8+ T cells sorted from blood. J is TRBJ2-7 and V is TRBV10-2; tentatively, D is TRBD1 or TRBD2 (5 bases each). This TCR derives from a man aged 25-40 years in good health. CDR3 in DNA: TGCGCCAGCAGTGAGCCGAGGGACGGTCTCTACGAGCAGTACTTC. It encodes CASSEPRDGLYEQYF.